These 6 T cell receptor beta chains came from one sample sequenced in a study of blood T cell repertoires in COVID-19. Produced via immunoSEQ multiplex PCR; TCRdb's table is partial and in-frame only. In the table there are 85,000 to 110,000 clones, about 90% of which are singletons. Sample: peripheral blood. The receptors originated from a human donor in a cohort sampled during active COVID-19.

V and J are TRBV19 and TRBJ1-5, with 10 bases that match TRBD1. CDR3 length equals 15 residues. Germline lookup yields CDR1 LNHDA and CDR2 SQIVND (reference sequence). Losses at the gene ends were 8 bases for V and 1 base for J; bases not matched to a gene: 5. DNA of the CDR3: TGTGCCAGTGGACAGGGGGTGGGGAGCAATCAGCCCCAGCATTTT. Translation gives CASGQGVGSNQPQHF.

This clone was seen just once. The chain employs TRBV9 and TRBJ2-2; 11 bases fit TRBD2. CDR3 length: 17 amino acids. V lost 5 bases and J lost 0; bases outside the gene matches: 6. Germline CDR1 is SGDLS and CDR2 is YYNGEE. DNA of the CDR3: TGTGCCAGCAGTTCTACTAGCGGGAGAACGAACACCGGGGAGCTGTTTTTT. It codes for CASSSTSGRTNTGELFF.

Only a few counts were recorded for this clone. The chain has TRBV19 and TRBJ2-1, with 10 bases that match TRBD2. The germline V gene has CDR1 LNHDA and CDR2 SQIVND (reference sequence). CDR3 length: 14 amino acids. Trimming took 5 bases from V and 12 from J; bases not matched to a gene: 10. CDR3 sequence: CASSPETSGFRQFF. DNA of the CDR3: TGTGCCAGTAGTCCAGAGACTAGCGGGTTTCGGCAGTTCTTC.

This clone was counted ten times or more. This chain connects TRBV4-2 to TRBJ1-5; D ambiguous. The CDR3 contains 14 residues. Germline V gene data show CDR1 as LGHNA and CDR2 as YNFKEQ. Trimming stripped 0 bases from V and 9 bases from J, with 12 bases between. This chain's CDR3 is CASSQETGGRPQHF. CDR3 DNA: TGTGCCAGCAGCCAAGAAACGGGAGGGCGGCCCCAGCATTTT.

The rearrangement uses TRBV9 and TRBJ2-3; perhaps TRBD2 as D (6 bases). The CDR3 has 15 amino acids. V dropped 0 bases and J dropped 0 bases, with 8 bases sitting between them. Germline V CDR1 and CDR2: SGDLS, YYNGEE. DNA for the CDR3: TGTGCCAGCAGCGTAGCGCGGGGTAGCACAGATACGCAGTATTTT. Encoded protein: CASSVARGSTDTQYF.

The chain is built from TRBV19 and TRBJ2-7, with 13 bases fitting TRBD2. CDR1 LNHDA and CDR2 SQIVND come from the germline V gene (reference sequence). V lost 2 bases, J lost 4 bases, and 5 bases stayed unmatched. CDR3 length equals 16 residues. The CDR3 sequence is CASSIRTSGSGYEQYF. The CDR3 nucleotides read TGTGCCAGTAGTATAAGGACTAGCGGGAGTGGATACGAGCAGTACTTC. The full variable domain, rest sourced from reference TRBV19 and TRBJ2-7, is DGGITQSPKYLFRKEGQNVTLSCEQNLNHDAMYWYRQDPGQGLRLIYYSQIVNDFQKGDIAEGYSVSREKKESFPLTVTSAQKNPTAFYLCASSIRTSGSGYEQYFGPGTRLTVT.